The clone carrying this T cell receptor (beta chain) was recorded only once. Germline trimming cut 6 bases from V and 6 bases from J; bases unmatched to any gene: 10. The CDR3 loop spans 14 amino acids. CDR1 and CDR2 from the germline V gene are KGHSH and LQKENI. This entry is derived from a study of shared clonotypes between healthy human individuals. The method was immunoSEQ multiplex PCR; TCRdb's version includes in-frame clones alone and lacks a portion of them. The sample shows approximately 2.5 million clones, approximately 94% of them seen only once. All participating donors were Caucasian adults from Nashville, Tennessee.

This chain links TRBV18 with TRBJ2-7, with TRBD1 matching 8 bases. This sequence originates from a man between 18 and 35 years old in good health. The sample was naive CD4+ T cells sorted from blood. As to subset: CD45RA+ positively selected. The CDR3 here is CASSPGQGWGEQYF. The CDR3 DNA reads as TGTGCCAGCTCCCCCGGACAGGGATGGGGCGAGCAGTACTTC.